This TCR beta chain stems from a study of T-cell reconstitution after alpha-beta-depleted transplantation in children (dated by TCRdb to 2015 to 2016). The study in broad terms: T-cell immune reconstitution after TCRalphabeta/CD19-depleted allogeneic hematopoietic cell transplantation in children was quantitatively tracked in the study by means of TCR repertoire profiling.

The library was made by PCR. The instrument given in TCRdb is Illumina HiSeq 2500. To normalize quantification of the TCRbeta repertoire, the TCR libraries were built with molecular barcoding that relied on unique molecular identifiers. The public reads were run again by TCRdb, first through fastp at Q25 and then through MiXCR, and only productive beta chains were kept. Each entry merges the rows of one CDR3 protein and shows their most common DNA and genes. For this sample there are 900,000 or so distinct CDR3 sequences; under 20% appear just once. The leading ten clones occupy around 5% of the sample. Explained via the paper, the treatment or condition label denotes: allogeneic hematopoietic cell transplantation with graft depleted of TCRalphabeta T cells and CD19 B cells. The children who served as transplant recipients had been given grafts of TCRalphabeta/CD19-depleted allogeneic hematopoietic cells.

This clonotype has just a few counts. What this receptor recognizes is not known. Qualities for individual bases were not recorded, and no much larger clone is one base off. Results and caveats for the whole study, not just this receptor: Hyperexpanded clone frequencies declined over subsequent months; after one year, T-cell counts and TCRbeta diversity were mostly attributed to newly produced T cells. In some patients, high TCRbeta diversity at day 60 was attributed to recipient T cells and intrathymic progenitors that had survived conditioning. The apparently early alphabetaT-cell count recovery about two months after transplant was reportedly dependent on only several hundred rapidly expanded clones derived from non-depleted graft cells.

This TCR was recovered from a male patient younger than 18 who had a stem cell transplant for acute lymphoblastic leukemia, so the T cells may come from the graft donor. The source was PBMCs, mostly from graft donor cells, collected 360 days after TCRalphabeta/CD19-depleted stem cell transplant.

The CDR3 corresponds to CASSILGTSGGNKNIQYF. The bases are TGTGCCAGCAGCATCCTCGGGACTAGCGGGGGTAACAAAAACATTCAGTACTTC. Recombination linked TRBV7-8 to TRBJ2-4, with 14 central nucleotides matching TRBD2. The CDR3 runs 18 amino acids, cysteine and phenylalanine included. Only the CDR3 portion is preserved as DNA: 54 bases, with reading frame beginning at the first base. Ends trimmed: V by 5 bases, J by 3 bases; bases unmatched to a gene: 9. CDR1 SGHVS and CDR2 FQNEAQ were looked up in the germline V gene.